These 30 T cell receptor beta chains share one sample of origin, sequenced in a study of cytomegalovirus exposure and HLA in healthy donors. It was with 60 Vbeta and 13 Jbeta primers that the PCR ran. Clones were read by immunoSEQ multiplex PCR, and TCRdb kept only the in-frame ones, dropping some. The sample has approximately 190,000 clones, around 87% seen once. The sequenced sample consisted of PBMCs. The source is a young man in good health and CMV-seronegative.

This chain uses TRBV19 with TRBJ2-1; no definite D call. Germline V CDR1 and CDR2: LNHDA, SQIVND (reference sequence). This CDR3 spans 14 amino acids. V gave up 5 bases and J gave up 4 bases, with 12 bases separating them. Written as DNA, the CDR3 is TGTGCCAGTAGTGTGGCAGGTCAATACAATGAGCAGTTCTTC. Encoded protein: CASSVAGQYNEQFF.

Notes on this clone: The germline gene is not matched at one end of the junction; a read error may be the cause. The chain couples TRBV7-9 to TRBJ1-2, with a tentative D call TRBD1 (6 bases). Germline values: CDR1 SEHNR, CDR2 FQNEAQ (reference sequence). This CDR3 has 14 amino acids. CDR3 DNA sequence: TGTTCCAGCAGTCTCTCTGATGGTAACAGGGACTACACCTTC. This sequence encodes CSSSLSDGNRDYTF. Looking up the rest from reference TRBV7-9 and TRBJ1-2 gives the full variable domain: DTGVSQNPRHKITKRGQNVTFRCDPISEHNRLYWYRQTLGQGPEFLTYFQNEAQLEKSRLLSDRFSAERPKGSFSTLEIQRTEQGDSAMYLCSSSLSDGNRDYTFGSGTRLTVV.

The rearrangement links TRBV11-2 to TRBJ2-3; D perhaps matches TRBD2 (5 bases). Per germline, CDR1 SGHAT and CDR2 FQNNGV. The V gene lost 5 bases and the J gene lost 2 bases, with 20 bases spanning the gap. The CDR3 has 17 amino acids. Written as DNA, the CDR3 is TGTGCCAGCAGCCCGGTAGCTTTGTGGAGGAACACAGATACGCAGTATTTT. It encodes CASSPVALWRNTDTQYF.

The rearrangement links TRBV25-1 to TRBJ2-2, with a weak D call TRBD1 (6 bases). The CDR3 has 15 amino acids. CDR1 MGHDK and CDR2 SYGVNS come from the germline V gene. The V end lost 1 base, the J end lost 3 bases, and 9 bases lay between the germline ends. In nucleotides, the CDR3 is TGTGCCAGCAGTGAATTTGCAGGGGACACCGGGGAGCTGTTTTTT. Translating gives CASSEFAGDTGELFF.

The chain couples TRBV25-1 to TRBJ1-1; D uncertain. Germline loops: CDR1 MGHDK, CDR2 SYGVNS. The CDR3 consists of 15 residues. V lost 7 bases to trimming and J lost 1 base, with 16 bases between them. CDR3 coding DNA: TGTGCCAGCACCGAAAACGGGAGAGGGAACACTGAAGCTTTCTTT. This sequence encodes CASTENGRGNTEAFF.

CDR3 in amino acids: CASSQELDLGWQGATYEQYF. The CDR3 region has the DNA TGCGCCAGCAGCCAAGAACTAGACTTAGGGTGGCAGGGGGCCACGTACGAGCAGTACTTC. The chain has TRBV4-3 and TRBJ2-5, with 8 nucleotides matching TRBD1. The J call is in doubt because the DNA end fits TRBJ2-7 better. CDR1 LGHNA and CDR2 YSLEER come from the germline V gene. This CDR3 region has 20 residues.

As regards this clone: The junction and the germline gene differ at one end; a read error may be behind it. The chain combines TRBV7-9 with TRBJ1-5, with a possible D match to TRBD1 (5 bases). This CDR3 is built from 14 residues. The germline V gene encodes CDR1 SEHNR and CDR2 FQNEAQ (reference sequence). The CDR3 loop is CSSSLRGSNQPQHF. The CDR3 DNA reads TGTTCCAGCAGCCTAAGGGGAAGCAATCAGCCCCAGCATTTT.

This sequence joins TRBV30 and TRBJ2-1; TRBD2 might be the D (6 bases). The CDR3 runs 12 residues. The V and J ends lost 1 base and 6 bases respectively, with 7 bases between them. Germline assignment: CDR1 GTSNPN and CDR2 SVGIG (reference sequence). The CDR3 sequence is CAWSGTTNEQFF. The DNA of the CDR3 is TGTGCCTGGAGTGGGACTACCAATGAGCAGTTCTTC.

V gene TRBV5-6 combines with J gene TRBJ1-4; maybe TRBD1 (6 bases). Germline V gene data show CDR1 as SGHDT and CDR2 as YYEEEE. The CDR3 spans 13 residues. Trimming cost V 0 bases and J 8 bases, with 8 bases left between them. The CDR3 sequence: CASSLVRGEKLFF. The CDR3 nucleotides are TGTGCCAGCAGCTTGGTCAGGGGAGAAAAACTGTTTTTT.

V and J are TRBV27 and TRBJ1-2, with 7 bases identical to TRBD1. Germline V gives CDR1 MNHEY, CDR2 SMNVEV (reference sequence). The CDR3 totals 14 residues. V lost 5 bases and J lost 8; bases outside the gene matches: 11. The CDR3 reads CASSPYPGQEGYTF. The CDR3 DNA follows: TGTGCCAGCAGTCCCTACCCCGGACAGGAAGGCTACACCTTC.

CDR3 DNA: TGTGCCAGCAGCCCCTCGGTATCCTACGAGCAGTACTTC. Its protein is CASSPSVSYEQYF. The chain links TRBV7-8 to TRBJ2-7, with unresolved D. V was cut by 5 bases and J by 1 base, with 9 bases left in between. CDR1 is SGHVS and CDR2 is FQNEAQ in the germline V gene. CDR3 length: 13 amino acids.

DNA of the CDR3: TGCGCCAGCAGCGAGACAGGGGGCCTCGAGCAGTACTTC. This translates into CASSETGGLEQYF. This rearrangement joins TRBV5-1 to TRBJ2-7; 10 positions match TRBD1. Losses at the gene ends were 4 bases for V and 6 bases for J; bases not matched to a gene: 4. The CDR3 extends over 13 amino acids. Germline assignment: CDR1 SGHRS and CDR2 YFSETQ.

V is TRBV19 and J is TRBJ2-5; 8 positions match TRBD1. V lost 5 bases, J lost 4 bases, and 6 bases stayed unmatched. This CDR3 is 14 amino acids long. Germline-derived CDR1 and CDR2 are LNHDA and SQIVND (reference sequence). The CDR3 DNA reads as TGTGCCAGTAGTGATGGACAGGGACGAGAGACCCAGTACTTC. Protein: CASSDGQGRETQYF.

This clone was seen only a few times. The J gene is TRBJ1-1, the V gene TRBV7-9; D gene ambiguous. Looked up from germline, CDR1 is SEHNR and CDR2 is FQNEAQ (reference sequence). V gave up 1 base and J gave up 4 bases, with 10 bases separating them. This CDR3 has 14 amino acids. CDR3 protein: CASSLGQAGTEAFF. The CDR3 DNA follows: TGTGCCAGCAGCTTAGGGCAGGCGGGCACTGAAGCTTTCTTT.

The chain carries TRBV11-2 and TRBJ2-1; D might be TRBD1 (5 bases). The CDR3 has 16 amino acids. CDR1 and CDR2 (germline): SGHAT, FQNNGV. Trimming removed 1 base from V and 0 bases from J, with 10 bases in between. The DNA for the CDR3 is TGTGCCAGCAGCTTAGGGCAAGGGGACTCCTACAATGAGCAGTTCTTC. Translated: CASSLGQGDSYNEQFF.

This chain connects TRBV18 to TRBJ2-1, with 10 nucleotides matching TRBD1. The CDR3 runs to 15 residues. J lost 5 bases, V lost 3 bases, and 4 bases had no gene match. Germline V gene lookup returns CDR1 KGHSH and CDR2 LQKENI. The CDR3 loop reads CASSPGTGVHNEQFF. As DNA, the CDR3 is TGTGCCAGCTCACCGGGGACAGGGGTCCACAATGAGCAGTTCTTC.

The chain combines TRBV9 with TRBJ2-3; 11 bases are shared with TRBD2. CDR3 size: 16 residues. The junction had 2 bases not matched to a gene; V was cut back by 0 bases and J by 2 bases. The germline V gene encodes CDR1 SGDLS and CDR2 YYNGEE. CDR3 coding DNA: TGTGCCAGCAGCGTAGGACTAGCGGGGCACACAGATACGCAGTATTTT. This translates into CASSVGLAGHTDTQYF. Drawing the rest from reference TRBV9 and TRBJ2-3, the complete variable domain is DSGVTQTPKHLITATGQRVTLRCSPRSGDLSVYWYQQSLDQGLQFLIQYYNGEERAKGNILERFSAQQFPDLHSELNLSSLELGDSALYFCASSVGLAGHTDTQYFGPGTRLTVL.

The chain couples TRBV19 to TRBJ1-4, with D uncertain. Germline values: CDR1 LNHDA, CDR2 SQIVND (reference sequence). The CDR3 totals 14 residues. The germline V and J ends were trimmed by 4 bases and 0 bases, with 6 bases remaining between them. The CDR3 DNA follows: TGTGCCAGTAGTAAACAGACAACTAATGAAAAACTGTTTTTT. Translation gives CASSKQTTNEKLFF.

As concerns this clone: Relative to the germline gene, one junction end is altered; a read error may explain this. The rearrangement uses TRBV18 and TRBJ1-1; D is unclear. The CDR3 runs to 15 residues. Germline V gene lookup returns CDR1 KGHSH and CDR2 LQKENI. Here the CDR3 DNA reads TGTGCCAGCACACCACTGGGAGAGGGGAACACTGAAGCTTTCTTT. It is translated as CASTPLGEGNTEAFF.

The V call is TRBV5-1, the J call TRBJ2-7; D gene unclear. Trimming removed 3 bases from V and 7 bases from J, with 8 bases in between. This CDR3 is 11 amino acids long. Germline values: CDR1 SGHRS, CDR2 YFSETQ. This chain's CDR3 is CASSSHTEQYF. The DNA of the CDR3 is TGCGCCAGCAGCTCACATACAGAGCAGTACTTC.

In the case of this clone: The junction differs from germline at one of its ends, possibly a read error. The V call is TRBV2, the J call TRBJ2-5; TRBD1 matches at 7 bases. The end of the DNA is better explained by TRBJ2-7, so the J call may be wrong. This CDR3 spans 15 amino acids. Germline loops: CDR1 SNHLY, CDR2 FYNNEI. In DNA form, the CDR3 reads TGTGCCAGCAGCGAAGGGACAGTCTCCCCCTACGAGCAGTACTTC. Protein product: CASSEGTVSPYEQYF.

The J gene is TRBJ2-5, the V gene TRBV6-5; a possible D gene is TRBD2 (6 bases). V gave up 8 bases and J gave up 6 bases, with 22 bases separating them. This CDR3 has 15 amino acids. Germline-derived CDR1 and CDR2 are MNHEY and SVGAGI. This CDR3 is CASSSNGGKEKTQYF. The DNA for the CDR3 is TGTGCCAGCTCTTCGAATGGGGGGAAGGAAAAGACCCAGTACTTC.

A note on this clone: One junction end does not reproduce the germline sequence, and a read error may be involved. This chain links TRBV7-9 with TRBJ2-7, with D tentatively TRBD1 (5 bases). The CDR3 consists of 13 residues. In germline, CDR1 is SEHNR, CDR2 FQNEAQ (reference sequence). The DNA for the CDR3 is TGTTCCAGCAGCAGGAAGACAGCCTACGAGCAGTACTTC. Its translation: CSSSRKTAYEQYF.

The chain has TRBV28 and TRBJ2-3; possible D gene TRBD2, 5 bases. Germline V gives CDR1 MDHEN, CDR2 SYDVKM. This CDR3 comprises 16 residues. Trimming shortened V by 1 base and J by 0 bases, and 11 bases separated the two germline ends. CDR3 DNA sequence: TGTGCCAGCAGTTTATCTAGCAAGAAGAGCACAGATACGCAGTATTTT. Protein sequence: CASSLSSKKSTDTQYF.

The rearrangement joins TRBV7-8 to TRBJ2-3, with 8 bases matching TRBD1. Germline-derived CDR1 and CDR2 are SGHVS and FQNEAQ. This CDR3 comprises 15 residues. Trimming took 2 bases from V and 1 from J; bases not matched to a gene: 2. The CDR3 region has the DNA TGTGCCAGCAGCTTATGGGGACAGGGCACAGATACGCAGTATTTT. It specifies CASSLWGQGTDTQYF.

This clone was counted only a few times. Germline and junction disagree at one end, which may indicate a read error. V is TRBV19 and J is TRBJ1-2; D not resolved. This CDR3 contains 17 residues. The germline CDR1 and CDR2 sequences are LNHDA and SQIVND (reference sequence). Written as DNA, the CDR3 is TGTGCCAGTAGTAAAACCGCGGGCCTCTCTGGAAGCTATGACTACACCTTC. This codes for CASSKTAGLSGSYDYTF.

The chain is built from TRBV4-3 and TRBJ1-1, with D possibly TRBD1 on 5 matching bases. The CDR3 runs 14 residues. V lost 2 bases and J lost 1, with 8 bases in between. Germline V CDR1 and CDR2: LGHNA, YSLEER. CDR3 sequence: CASSQQGGNTEAFF. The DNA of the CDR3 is TGCGCCAGCAGCCAACAGGGAGGGAACACTGAAGCTTTCTTT.

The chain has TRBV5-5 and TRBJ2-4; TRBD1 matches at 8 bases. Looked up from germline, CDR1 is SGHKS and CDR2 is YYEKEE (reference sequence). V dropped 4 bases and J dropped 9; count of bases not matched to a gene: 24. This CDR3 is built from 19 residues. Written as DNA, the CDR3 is TGTGCCAGCAGCGGGGAGAGAGTATTTACAGGGGGACCTTTAGGCATTCAGTACTTC. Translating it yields CASSGERVFTGGPLGIQYF. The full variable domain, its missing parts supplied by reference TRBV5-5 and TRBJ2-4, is DAGVTQSPTHLIKTRGQQVTLRCSPISGHKSVSWYQQVLGQGPQFIFQYYEKEERGRGNFPDRFSARQFPNYSSELNVNALLLGDSALYLCASSGERVFTGGPLGIQYFGAGTRLSVL.

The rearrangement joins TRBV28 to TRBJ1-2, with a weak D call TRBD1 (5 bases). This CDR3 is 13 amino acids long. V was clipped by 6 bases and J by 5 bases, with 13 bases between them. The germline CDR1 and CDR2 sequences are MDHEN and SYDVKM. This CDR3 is CASSLTGLYGYTF. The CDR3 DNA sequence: TGTGCCAGCAGCCTTACAGGCTTATATGGCTACACCTTC.

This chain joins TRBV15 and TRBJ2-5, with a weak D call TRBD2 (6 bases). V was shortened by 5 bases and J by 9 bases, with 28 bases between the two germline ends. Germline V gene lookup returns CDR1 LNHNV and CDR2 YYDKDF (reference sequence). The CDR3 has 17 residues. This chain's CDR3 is CATSLTGGDTHRAPQYF. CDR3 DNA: TGTGCCACCAGCCTGACCGGGGGAGACACCCATCGAGCCCCCCAGTACTTC.